This entry concerns a single T cell receptor (beta chain). No antigen is known for it. This CDR3 is built from 11 residues. In germline, CDR1 is MNHEY, CDR2 SMNVEV (reference sequence). V was trimmed by 7 bases and J by 4 bases, leaving 8 bases between them. Using immunoSEQ multiplex PCR, the repertoire was profiled, and TCRdb retains in-frame clones only, with some absent. The top ten hold 1% to 1.5% of the sample, which has 95,000 to 110,000 clones, under 95% seen once. The data originate from a study of graft-versus-host responses after intestinal transplantation. As for the study in general: Recipients had transplants, and these were multivisceral, liver-intestinal, or isolated intestinal. Each recipient received anti-thymocyte globulin induction, then tacrolimus and steroids for approximately three years. Overall study findings and caveats: GvH clones surfaced in recipient marrow, some emerging earlier in ileum or blood. Declining HvG levels early post-transplant were linked to peak circulating GvH clone levels.

The sequencing used unstimulated CD8+ T cells sorted from spleen or lymph node cells, collected before intestinal transplant. The chain uses TRBV27 and TRBJ2-7, with D possibly being TRBD1 (6 bases). The sequence came from a human donor who received an intestinal transplant. The CDR3 sequence is CASTQGYEQYF. CDR3 DNA: TGTGCCAGCACCCAGGGGTACGAGCAGTACTTC.